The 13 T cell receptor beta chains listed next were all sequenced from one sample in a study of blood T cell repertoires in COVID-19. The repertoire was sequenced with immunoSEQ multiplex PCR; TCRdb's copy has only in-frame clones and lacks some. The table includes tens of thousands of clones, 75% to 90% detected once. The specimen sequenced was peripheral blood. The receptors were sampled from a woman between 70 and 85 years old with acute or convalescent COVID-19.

The CDR3 region is CASSYGAWTEAFF. CDR3 bases: TGTGCCAGCAGTTACGGGGCATGGACTGAAGCTTTCTTT. The rearrangement uses TRBV6-5 and TRBJ1-1; TRBD1 might be the D (5 bases). The CDR3 covers 13 residues. CDR1 and CDR2 (germline): MNHEY, SVGAGI. V was shortened by 2 bases and J by 5 bases, with 9 bases between the two germline ends.

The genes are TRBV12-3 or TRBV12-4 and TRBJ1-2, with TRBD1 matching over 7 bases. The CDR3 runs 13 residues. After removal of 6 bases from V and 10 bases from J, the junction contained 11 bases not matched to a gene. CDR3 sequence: CASRETGTAYYTF. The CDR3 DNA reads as TGTGCCAGCAGAGAGACCGGGACAGCTTACTACACCTTC.

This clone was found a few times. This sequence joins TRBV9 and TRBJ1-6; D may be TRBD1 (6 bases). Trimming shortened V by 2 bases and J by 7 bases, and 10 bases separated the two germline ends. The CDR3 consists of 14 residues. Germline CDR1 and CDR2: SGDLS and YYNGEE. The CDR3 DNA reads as TGTGCCAGCAGCGTGGGACAATGGAATTCACCCCTCCACTTT. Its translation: CASSVGQWNSPLHF. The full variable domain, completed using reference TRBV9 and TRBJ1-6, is DSGVTQTPKHLITATGQRVTLRCSPRSGDLSVYWYQQSLDQGLQFLIQYYNGEERAKGNILERFSAQQFPDLHSELNLSSLELGDSALYFCASSVGQWNSPLHFGNGTRLTVT.

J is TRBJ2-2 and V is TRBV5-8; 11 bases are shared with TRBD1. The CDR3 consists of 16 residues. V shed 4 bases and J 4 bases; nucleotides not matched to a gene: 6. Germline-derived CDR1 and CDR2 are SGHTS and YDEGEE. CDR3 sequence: CASSRGQGATTGELFF. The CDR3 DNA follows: TGTGCCAGCAGCCGTGGACAGGGGGCGACCACCGGGGAGCTGTTTTTT.

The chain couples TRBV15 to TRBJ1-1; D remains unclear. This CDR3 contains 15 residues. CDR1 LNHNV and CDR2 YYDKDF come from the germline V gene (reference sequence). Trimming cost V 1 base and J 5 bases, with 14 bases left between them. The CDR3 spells CATSRAARGWTEAFF. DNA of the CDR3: TGTGCCACCAGCAGAGCCGCGCGGGGATGGACTGAAGCTTTCTTT.

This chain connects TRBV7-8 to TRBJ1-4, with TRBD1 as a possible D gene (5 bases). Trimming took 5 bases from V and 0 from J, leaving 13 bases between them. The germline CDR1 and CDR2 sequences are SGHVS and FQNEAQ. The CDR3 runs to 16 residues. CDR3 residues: CASSIAGLSTNEKLFF. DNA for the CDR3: TGTGCCAGCAGCATTGCGGGGCTTTCAACTAATGAAAAACTGTTTTTT.

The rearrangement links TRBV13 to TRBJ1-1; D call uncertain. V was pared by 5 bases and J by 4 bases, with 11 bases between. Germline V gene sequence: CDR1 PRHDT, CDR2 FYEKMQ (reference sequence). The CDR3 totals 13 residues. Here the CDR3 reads CASSPGKGTEAFF. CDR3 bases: TGTGCCAGCAGCCCCGGGAAAGGCACTGAAGCTTTCTTT. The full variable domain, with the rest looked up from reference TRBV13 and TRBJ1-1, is AAGVIQSPRHLIKEKRETATLKCYPIPRHDTVYWYQQGPGQDPQFLISFYEKMQSDKGSIPDRFSAQQFSDYHSELNMSSLELGDSALYFCASSPGKGTEAFFGQGTRLTVV.

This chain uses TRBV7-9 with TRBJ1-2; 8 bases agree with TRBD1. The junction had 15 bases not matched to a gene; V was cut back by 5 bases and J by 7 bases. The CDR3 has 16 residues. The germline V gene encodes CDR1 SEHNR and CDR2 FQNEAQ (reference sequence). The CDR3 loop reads CASSADRGLNLRGYTF. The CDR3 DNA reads TGTGCCAGCAGCGCCGACAGGGGCCTTAACTTACGTGGCTACACCTTC.

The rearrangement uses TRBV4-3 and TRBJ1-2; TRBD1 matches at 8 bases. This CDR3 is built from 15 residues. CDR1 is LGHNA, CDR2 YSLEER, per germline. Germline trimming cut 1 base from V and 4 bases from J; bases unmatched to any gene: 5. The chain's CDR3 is CASSQGTGKPYGYTF. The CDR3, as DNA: TGCGCCAGCAGCCAAGGGACAGGGAAACCCTATGGCTACACCTTC.

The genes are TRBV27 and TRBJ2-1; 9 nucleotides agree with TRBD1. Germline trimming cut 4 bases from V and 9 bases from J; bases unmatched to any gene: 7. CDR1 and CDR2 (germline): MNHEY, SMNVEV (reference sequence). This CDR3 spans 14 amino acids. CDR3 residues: CASSSGTGWGEQFF. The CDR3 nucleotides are TGTGCCAGCAGTTCCGGGACAGGGTGGGGTGAGCAGTTCTTC.

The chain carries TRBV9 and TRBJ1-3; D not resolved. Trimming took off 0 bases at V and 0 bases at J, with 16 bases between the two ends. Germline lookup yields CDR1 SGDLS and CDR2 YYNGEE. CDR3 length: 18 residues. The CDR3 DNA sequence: TGTGCCAGCAGCGTAGCTGGAGGCAAGACCTACTCTGGAAACACCATATATTTT. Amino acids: CASSVAGGKTYSGNTIYF. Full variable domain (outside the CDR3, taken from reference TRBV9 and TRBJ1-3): DSGVTQTPKHLITATGQRVTLRCSPRSGDLSVYWYQQSLDQGLQFLIQYYNGEERAKGNILERFSAQQFPDLHSELNLSSLELGDSALYFCASSVAGGKTYSGNTIYFGEGSWLTVV.

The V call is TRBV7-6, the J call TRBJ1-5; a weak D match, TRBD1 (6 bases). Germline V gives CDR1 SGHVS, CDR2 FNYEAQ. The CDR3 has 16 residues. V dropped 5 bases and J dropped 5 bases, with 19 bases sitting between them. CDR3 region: CASSQGTYGVYQPQHF. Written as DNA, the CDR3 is TGTGCCAGCAGCCAAGGGACATACGGGGTTTATCAGCCCCAGCATTTT.

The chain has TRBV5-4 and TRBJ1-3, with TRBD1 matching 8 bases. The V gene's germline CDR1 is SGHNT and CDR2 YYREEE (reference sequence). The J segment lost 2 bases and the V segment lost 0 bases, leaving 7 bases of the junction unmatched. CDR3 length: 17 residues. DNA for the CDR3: TGTGCCAGCAGCTTGGGGCCCCGGACAGGGCCTGGAAACACCATATATTTT. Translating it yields CASSLGPRTGPGNTIYF.